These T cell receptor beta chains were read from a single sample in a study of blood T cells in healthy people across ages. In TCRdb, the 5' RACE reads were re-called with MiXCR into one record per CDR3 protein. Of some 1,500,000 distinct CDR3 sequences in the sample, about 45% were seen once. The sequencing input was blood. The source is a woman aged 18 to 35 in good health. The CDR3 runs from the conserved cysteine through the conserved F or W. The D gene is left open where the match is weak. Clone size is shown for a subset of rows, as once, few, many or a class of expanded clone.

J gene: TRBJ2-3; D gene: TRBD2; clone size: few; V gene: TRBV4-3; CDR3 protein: CASSQLDGGVQGYTDTQYF; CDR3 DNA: TGCGCCAGCAGCCAACTCGACGGGGGGGTACAAGGGTACACAGATACGCAGTATTTT
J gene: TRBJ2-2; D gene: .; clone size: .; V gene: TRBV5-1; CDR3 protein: CASSVTGTPPGELFF; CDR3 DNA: TGCGCCAGCAGCGTGACCGGGACACCTCCCGGGGAGCTGTTTTTT
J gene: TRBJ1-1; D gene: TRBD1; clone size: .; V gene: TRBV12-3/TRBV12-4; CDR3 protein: CASSLNTGGRGTEAFF; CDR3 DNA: TGTGCCAGCAGTTTAAATACAGGGGGTCGCGGCACTGAAGCTTTCTTT
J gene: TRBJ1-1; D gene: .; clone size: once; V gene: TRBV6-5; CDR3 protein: CASSYRGRQNTEAFF; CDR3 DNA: TGTGCCAGCAGTTACCGGGGGCGTCAGAACACTGAAGCTTTCTTT
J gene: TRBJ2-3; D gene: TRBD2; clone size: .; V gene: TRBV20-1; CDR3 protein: CSADPSGRAGTDTQYF; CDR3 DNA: TGCAGTGCTGATCCAAGCGGGAGGGCCGGGACAGATACGCAGTATTTT
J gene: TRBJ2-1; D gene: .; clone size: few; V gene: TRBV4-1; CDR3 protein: CASSQDLRGAYNEQFF; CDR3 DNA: TGCGCCAGCAGCCAAGATCTGCGCGGGGCGTACAATGAGCAGTTCTTC
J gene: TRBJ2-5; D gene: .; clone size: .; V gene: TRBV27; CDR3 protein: CASSLTGRYLQETQYF; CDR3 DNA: TGTGCCAGCAGTTTAACAGGGCGGTACCTCCAAGAGACCCAGTACTTC
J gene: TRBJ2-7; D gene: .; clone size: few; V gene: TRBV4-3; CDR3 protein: CASSQSLTYEQYF; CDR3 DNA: TGCGCCAGCAGCCAAAGTCTTACCTACGAGCAGTACTTC
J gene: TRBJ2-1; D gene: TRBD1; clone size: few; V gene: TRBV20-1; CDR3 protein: CSARVTGGFNEQFF; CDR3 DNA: TGCAGTGCTAGAGTAACAGGGGGGTTCAATGAGCAGTTCTTC
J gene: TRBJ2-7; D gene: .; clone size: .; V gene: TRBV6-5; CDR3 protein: CASSRDTFPYEQYF; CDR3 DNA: TGTGCCAGCAGCCGGGACACCTTCCCCTACGAGCAGTACTTC